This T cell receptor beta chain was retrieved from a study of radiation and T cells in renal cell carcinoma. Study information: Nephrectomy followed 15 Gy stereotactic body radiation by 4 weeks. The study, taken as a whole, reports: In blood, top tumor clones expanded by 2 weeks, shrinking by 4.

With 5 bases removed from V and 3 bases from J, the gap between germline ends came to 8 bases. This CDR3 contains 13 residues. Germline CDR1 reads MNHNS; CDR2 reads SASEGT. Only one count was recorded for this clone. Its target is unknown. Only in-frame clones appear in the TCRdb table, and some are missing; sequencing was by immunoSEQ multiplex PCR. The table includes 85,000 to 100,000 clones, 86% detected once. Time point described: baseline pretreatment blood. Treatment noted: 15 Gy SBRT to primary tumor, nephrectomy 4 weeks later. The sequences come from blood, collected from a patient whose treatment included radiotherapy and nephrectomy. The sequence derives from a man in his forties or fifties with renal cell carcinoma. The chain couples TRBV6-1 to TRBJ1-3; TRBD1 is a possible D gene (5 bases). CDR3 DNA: TGTGCCAGCAGTCTGCAGGGTGGAAACACCATATATTTT. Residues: CASSLQGGNTIYF.